The rows below give T cell receptor beta chains drawn from one sample of a study of CD8+CD57+ T cells in acquired aplastic anemia. TCRdb fed the reads into MiXCR, producing one record per CDR3 protein. The data hold 150,000 to 200,000 distinct CDR3 sequences, with roughly half observed a single time. The sequencing input was sorted CD4+, CD8+, or CD8+CD57+ T cells (not recorded which) from PBMCs. The receptors originated from a human donor with aplastic anemia. Both conserved end residues are part of each CDR3. A D gene is named only where the DNA matches it firmly. Size tells how often a clone was seen (once, few, many) or the class of an expanded clone, and some rows leave it out.

J gene,V gene,D gene,clone size,CDR3 DNA,CDR3 protein
TRBJ2-2,TRBV5-1,-,-,TGCGCCAGCGGTTGGAGTTTGGGGGTCGGACGAATGAACACCGGGGAGCTGTTTTTT,CASGWSLGVGRMNTGELFF
TRBJ2-3,TRBV29-1,TRBD1,-,TGCAGCGCCGGCCGTGGGACAGCTAGCACAGATACGCAGTATTTT,CSAGRGTASTDTQYF
TRBJ2-2,TRBV12-3/TRBV12-4,TRBD2,-,TGTGCCAGCAGTCCCTGGACTAGCGGGGGTCACACCGGGGAGCTGTTTTTT,CASSPWTSGGHTGELFF
TRBJ1-3,TRBV12-3/TRBV12-4,-,many,TGTGCCAGCAGTTTCGGCAGGGCCTCTGGAAACACCATATATTTT,CASSFGRASGNTIYF
TRBJ2-2,TRBV15,TRBD1,-,TGTGCCACCAGCAGAGACCAGACAGGGGCCGGGGGGCTGTTTTTT,CATSRDQTGAGGLFF
TRBJ2-4,TRBV6-2/TRBV6-3,-,few,TGTGCCAGCAGCAAGACGATGGAGGCATACAAAAACATTCAGTACTTC,CASSKTMEAYKNIQYF
TRBJ1-5,TRBV20-1,-,-,TGCAGTGCTAGAGAGGGGACAACGAAGCATTTT,CSAREGTTKHF
TRBJ1-1,TRBV5-6,-,many,TGTGCCAGCAGCTTGGGGGGGGTGATGAACACTGAAGCTTTCTTT,CASSLGGVMNTEAFF
TRBJ1-4,TRBV2,-,-,TGTGCCAGCGGAGAGAGGGCGACCAATGAAAAACTGTTTTTT,CASGERATNEKLFF
TRBJ2-2,TRBV20-1,TRBD2,many,TGCAGTGCTGGAATAGCGGGAGTCGCCGGGGAGCTGTTTTTT,CSAGIAGVAGELFF
TRBJ1-4,TRBV19,TRBD1,many,TGTGCCAGTAGTCCGGACAGGGGCCTTATTGCGACTAATGAAAAACTGTTTTTT,CASSPDRGLIATNEKLFF
TRBJ2-3,TRBV24-1,TRBD2,-,TGTGCCACCAGTGACAGAGGACTAGCGGCAGATACGCAGTATTTT,CATSDRGLAADTQYF
TRBJ2-1,TRBV13,TRBD2,many,TGTGCCAGCAGCTCAGCGGGAGGGCACTCCTACAATGAGCAGTTCTTC,CASSSAGGHSYNEQFF
TRBJ2-7,TRBV7-6,-,few,TGTGCCAGCAGCTTAGATAGCCAGAACTCCTACGAGCAGTACTTC,CASSLDSQNSYEQYF
TRBJ2-7,TRBV20-1,-,-,TGCAGTGCTAGAGCTAGGGCCCTCCCTTCCTACGAGCAGTACTTC,CSARARALPSYEQYF
TRBJ2-6,TRBV29-1,-,-,TGCAGCGTTTACGACACTCGCCACTCTGGGGCCAACGTCCTGACTTTC,CSVYDTRHSGANVLTF
TRBJ1-4,TRBV3-1,-,many,TGTGCCAGCAGGCCAGGGAATGTTGATGAAAAACTGTTTTTT,CASRPGNVDEKLFF
TRBJ1-3,TRBV7-2,-,many,TGTGCCAGCAGCTTACCGACACCTGGAAACACCATATATTTT,CASSLPTPGNTIYF
TRBJ2-5,TRBV7-3,TRBD2,-,TGTGCCAGCAGCGCCAGGACTAGCGGGGAGACCCAGTACTTC,CASSARTSGETQYF
TRBJ1-1,TRBV2,-,-,TGTGTCAGCAGGCCCGACGGGGGGAGGGGCACTGAAGCTTTCTTT,CVSRPDGGRGTEAFF
TRBJ2-1,TRBV4-1,TRBD2,many,TGCGCCAGCAGCCAAGGGCTAGCGGGAGTTAATGAGCAGTTCTTC,CASSQGLAGVNEQFF
TRBJ2-7,TRBV24-1,-,-,TGTGCCACCAGTGACCCAGGGAGCGAGCAGTACTTC,CATSDPGSEQYF
TRBJ2-2,TRBV5-1,TRBD1,many,TGCGCCAGCAGCCACCTTTTGGGACAGGGGAACACCGGGGAGCTGTTTTTT,CASSHLLGQGNTGELFF
TRBJ1-1,TRBV20-1,-,many,TGCAGTGCTAGAAACCCCAACGGACTGCTAGGCACTGAAGCTTTCTTT,CSARNPNGLLGTEAFF
TRBJ2-1,TRBV4-1,-,many,TGCGCCAGCAGCCAAGAGGAGAGGGGGTCCTACAATGAGCAGTTCTTC,CASSQEERGSYNEQFF
TRBJ1-2,TRBV7-2,-,-,TGTGCCAGCAGCCCCAGTGTGTTCTATGGCTACACCTTC,CASSPSVFYGYTF
TRBJ1-5,TRBV20-1,-,many,TGCAGTGCTAGAGATCAGGGGCCCCAGCATTTT,CSARDQGPQHF
TRBJ2-1,TRBV24-1,-,-,TGTGCCACCAGTGATTCTAGAAATCCCGGGTACAATGAGCAGTTCTTC,CATSDSRNPGYNEQFF
TRBJ2-3,TRBV2,-,few,TGTGCCAGCAGTGGAACGGGGGCCTATGGGGATACGCAGTATTTT,CASSGTGAYGDTQYF
TRBJ2-5,TRBV25-1,-,few,TGTGCCAGCAGTGAGAACAGGGTGGGGGAGACCCAGTACTTC,CASSENRVGETQYF
TRBJ1-5,TRBV10-3,-,-,TGTGCCATCAGTCTGGCAGGGGACAATCAGCCCCAGCATTTT,CAISLAGDNQPQHF
TRBJ1-5,TRBV5-5,-,many,TGTGCCAGCAGCCCAATGGGGGGTCAGCCCCAGCATTTT,CASSPMGGQPQHF
TRBJ2-7,TRBV7-8,TRBD2,-,TGTGCCAGCAGCTTAGCTCTCGGACTAGCGGGAGGGCGCGAGCAGTACTTC,CASSLALGLAGGREQYF
TRBJ2-7,TRBV7-9,-,-,TGTGCCAGCAGCTTAGGTGGGATGGAGCAGTACTTC,CASSLGGMEQYF
TRBJ2-7,TRBV12-3/TRBV12-4,-,many,TGTGCCAGCAGGGGGATAAACTCCTACGAGCAGTACTTC,CASRGINSYEQYF
TRBJ1-2,TRBV24-1,-,once,TGTGCCACCAGTGATTTGCCGAGGGCCAACTATGGCTACACCTTC,CATSDLPRANYGYTF
TRBJ2-7,TRBV7-8,-,-,TGTGCCAGCAGCCACAAATACAGGGTCGAGCAGTACTTC,CASSHKYRVEQYF
TRBJ1-6,TRBV6-1,-,many,TGTGCCAGCAGTGATTCCGGGTTACCCTATAATTCACCCCTCCACTTT,CASSDSGLPYNSPLHF
TRBJ1-6,TRBV3-1,-,many,TGTGCCAGCAGCCCGGGTCGACTTAATTCACCCCTCCACTTT,CASSPGRLNSPLHF
TRBJ2-3,TRBV20-1,-,once,TGCAGTGCTAGATCCGGAGGTACAGATACGCAGTATTTT,CSARSGGTDTQYF
TRBJ1-2,TRBV9,-,many,TGTGCCAGCAGCGTAGGAAGGGCTCAAGTTTATGGCTACACCTTC,CASSVGRAQVYGYTF
TRBJ2-7,TRBV7-9,-,once,TGTGCCAGCACCAGTGGGGGCGAGCAGTACTTC,CASTSGGEQYF
TRBJ1-2,TRBV19,-,-,TGTGCCAGTAGGGCTATAGACAGAGCGTATGGCTACACCTTC,CASRAIDRAYGYTF
TRBJ2-7,TRBV19,-,few,TGTGCCAGTAGTATCTGGGGAACTGAAACCTACGAGCAGTACTTC,CASSIWGTETYEQYF
TRBJ2-3,TRBV20-1,-,-,TGCAGTGCTGAACATTTCGCAGGGTTGTCAGATACGCAGTATTTT,CSAEHFAGLSDTQYF
TRBJ2-1,TRBV5-1,TRBD2,once,TGCGCCAGCAGCTTGGGACTAGCGGGAGGGCCGGGGAATGAGCAGTTCTTC,CASSLGLAGGPGNEQFF
TRBJ1-2,TRBV10-3,-,-,TGTGCCGTCCAAGCACCGACTAACTATGGCTACACCTTC,CAVQAPTNYGYTF
TRBJ1-1,TRBV28,TRBD1,few,TGTGCCACATGGGACAGCTACACTGAAGCTTTCTTT,CATWDSYTEAFF